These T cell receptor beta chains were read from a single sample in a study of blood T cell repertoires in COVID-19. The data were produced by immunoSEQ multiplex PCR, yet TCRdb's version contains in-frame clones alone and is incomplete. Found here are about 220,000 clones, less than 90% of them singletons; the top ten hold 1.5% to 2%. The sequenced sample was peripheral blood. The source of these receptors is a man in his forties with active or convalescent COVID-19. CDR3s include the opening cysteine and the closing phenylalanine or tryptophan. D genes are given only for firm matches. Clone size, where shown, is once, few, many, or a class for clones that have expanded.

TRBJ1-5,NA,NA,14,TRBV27,TGTGCCAGCAGTTTTATTCCGGGCAATCAGCCCCAGCATTTT,CASSFIPGNQPQHF
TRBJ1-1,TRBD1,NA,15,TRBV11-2,TGTGCCAGCAGCCCGTCCTTATGGGACAGCACTGAAGCTTTCTTT,CASSPSLWDSTEAFF
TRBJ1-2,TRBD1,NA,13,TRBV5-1,TGCGCCAGCAGCTTAGACAGGGGAGATGGCTACACCTTC,CASSLDRGDGYTF
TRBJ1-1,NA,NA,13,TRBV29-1,TGCAGCTGCCATCAGGGTTTCAACACTGAAGCTTTCTTT,CSCHQGFNTEAFF
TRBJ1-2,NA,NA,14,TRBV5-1,TGCGCCAGCAGCCTCGACGGGACACAGTATGGCTACACCTTC,CASSLDGTQYGYTF
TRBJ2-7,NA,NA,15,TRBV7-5,TGTGTCAGAAGCTCCGAACACAGGGATCACTACGAGCAGTACTTC,CVRSSEHRDHYEQYF
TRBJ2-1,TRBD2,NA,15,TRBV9,TGTGCCAGCAGCGTCACTAGCGGGACCTACAATGAGCAGTTCTTC,CASSVTSGTYNEQFF
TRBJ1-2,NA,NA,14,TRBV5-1,TGCGCCAGCAGCGGCCGGGGGGAGAACTATGGCTACACCTTC,CASSGRGENYGYTF
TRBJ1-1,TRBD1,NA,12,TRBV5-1,TGCGCCAGTACTACAGGGGGCACTGAAGCTTTCTTT,CASTTGGTEAFF
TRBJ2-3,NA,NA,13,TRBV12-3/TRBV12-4,TGTGCCACCCTACGGGAAATGACAGATACGCAGTATTTT,CATLREMTDTQYF
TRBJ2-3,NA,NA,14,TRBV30,TGTGCCTGGAGGGCAACCTCTTACACAGATACGCAGTATTTT,CAWRATSYTDTQYF
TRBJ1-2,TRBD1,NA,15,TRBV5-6,TGTGCCAGCAGCTTGGACGGACAGGGTATCTATGGCTACACCTTC,CASSLDGQGIYGYTF
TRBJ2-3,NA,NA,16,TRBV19,TGTGCCAGTAGTACTCGAGACAGGCCTAGCACAGATACGCAGTATTTT,CASSTRDRPSTDTQYF
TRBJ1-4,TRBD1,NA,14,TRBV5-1,TGCGCCAGCAGCATCGGGGACAGGGTCGAAAAACTGTTTTTT,CASSIGDRVEKLFF
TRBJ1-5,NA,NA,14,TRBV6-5,TGTGCCAGCAAGCTGGTCGCTACCAATCAGCCCCAGCATTTT,CASKLVATNQPQHF
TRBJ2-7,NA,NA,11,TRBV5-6,TGTGCCAGCAGCTTCCTTAACGAGCAGTACTTC,CASSFLNEQYF
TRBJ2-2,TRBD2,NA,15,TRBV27,TGTGCCAGCAGTTTGCGGGGGGGCCTCTCCGGGGAGCTGTTTTTT,CASSLRGGLSGELFF
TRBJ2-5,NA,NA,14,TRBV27,TGTGCCAGCAGTCCACAGGTAGGTTTAGAGACCCAGTACTTC,CASSPQVGLETQYF
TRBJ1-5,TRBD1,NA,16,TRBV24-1,TGTGCCACCAGTGCCGCGACAGGGAGTAGCAATCAGCCCCAGCATTTT,CATSAATGSSNQPQHF
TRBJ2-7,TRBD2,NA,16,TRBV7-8,TGTGCCAGCAGTTCACCGGGACTAGCGGGAGTTTACGAGCAGTACTTC,CASSSPGLAGVYEQYF
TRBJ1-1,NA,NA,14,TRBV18,TGTGCCAGCTCACCACCTTCCACTAAAGCTGAAGCTTTCTTT,CASSPPSTKAEAFF
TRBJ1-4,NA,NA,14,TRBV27,TGTGCCAGCAGTTTGGGGGGAACGCATGAAAAACTGTTTTTT,CASSLGGTHEKLFF
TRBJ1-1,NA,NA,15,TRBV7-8,TGTGCCAGCAGCTTAAGATATAGCAGAAACACTGAAGCTTTCTTT,CASSLRYSRNTEAFF
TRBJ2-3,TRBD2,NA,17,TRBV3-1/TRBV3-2,TGTGCCAGCAGCCGATTACCGGGACTAGCGGCGACAGATACGCAGTATTTT,CASSRLPGLAATDTQYF
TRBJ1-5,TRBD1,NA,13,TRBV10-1,TGCGCCAGCAGTGAGCAGGGGGATCAGCCCCAGCATTTT,CASSEQGDQPQHF
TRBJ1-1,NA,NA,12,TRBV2,TGTGCCAGCAGTTTACAGGGAACTGAAGCTTTCTTT,CASSLQGTEAFF
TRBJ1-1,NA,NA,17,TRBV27,TGTGCCAGCAGTCCCTCCCCAATTACAGTTATGAACACTGAAGCTTTCTTT,CASSPSPITVMNTEAFF
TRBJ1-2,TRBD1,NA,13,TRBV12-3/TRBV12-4,TGTGCCAGCAAGGCGACAGGGCGGGATGGCTACACCTTC,CASKATGRDGYTF
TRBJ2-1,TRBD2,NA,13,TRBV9,TGTGCCAGCAGCGGCGGACTAGCCAATGAGCAGTTCTTC,CASSGGLANEQFF
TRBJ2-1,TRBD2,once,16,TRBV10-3,TGTGCCATCAGCTCCGGACTAGCGGGGTCCTACAATGAGCAGTTCTTC,CAISSGLAGSYNEQFF